This TCR beta chain is from a study of blood T cell repertoires in COVID-19. Study information: From the United States, Italy and Spain came samples of acute and convalescent COVID-19.

The assay was immunoSEQ multiplex PCR, and TCRdb's table has in-frame clones only and misses some. The data show roughly 160,000 clones, 74% seen once. The receptor was isolated from an elderly woman with acute or convalescent COVID-19. The material sequenced was peripheral blood.

CDR3 region: CASSPSPGQGRALWNEQFF. The CDR3 nucleotides read TGTGCCAGCAGCCCCTCACCTGGACAGGGGCGGGCTCTGTGGAATGAGCAGTTCTTC. The rearrangement joins TRBV3-1 (or the pseudogene TRBV3-2) to TRBJ2-1; TRBD1 aligns across 9 bases. This CDR3 spans 19 amino acids. The trim removed 4 bases at V and 7 bases at J, leaving 20 bases unmatched. Germline V CDR1 and CDR2: LGHDT, YNNKEL (reference sequence).